This T cell receptor (beta chain) is drawn from a study of T cell repertoires in cytomegalovirus infection. Turning to the study itself: It was the public TCR beta signatures that indicated both CMV infection and matching HLA type.

Study-wide points: There were HLA-C-restricted CMV-specific TCR beta clonotypes dominating the ex vivo response.

One entry per CDR3 protein, called by TCRdb with MiXCR from the reads. The sample has hundreds of thousands of distinct CDR3 sequences; almost 30% are singletons. Germline V gene sequence: CDR1 SGHRS, CDR2 YFSETQ. This CDR3 is built from 14 residues. This clonotype was recorded many times. Its specificity is not known. The junction shows a germline mismatch at one end, possibly a read error. Sequencing was performed on cultured PBMCs, taken from culture after CMV antigen stimulation. The receptor was isolated from a human donor in good health (CMV status not recorded). Some clones in this sample may be carry-over from other donors' samples. V gene TRBV5-1 combines with J gene TRBJ2-7, with D possibly being TRBD2 (7 bases). The CDR3 region is CASSLGGGSYEQYF. The CDR3 DNA reads as TGTGCCAGCAGCTTAGGGGGGGGTTCCTACGAGCAGTACTTC.